This is a list of T cell receptor beta chains from one sample in a study of response to subunit inactivated influenza vaccine. One entry per CDR3 protein, called by TCRdb with MiXCR from the RT-PCR reads. The repertoire holds just under 550,000 distinct CDR3 sequences, with approximately 22% as singletons. The data were also submitted as part of a second study, on T cells expressing NK-cell markers.

The source was CD4+ T cells sorted from PBMCs, collected roughly 12 days after vaccination. The receptors come from a man in his fifties who received an inactivated influenza vaccine. The CDR3 runs from the conserved cysteine through the conserved F or W. The D gene is left open where the match is weak. Where a row states a size, it is once, few, many or the class of an expanded clone; other rows omit it.

>NA|NA|TRBJ2-1|TRBV28
CASSSQGLLYNEQFF
TGTGCCAGCAGTTCCCAGGGCCTCCTCTACAATGAGCAGTTCTTC
>NA|NA|TRBJ1-2|TRBV4-3
CASSQGGVTNYGYTF
TGCGCCAGCAGCCAAGGTGGGGTCACTAACTATGGCTACACCTTC
>NA|NA|TRBJ1-4|TRBV14
CASSQAFEKLFF
TGTGCCAGCAGCCAAGCTTTCGAAAAACTGTTTTTT
>few|TRBD2|TRBJ2-3|TRBV14
CASSQGRMIAGTTDTQYF
TGTGCCAGCAGCCAAGGCCGGATGATAGCGGGAACAACAGATACGCAGTATTTT
>few|NA|TRBJ2-3|TRBV5-1
CASSLQGILTDTQYF
TGCGCCAGCAGCTTGCAGGGGATCCTCACAGATACGCAGTATTTT
>NA|TRBD2|TRBJ2-5|TRBV12-3/TRBV12-4
CASSPIGLAGRSVYF
TGTGCCAGCAGTCCGATAGGACTAGCGGGCAGGTCGGTGTACTTC
>NA|NA|TRBJ1-2|TRBV5-1
CASSIRDRGDGYTF
TGCGCCAGCAGCATCCGGGACCGAGGGGATGGCTACACCTTC
>NA|TRBD1|TRBJ2-2|TRBV7-2
CASSSQWTGGYAGELFF
TGTGCCAGCAGCTCCCAATGGACAGGGGGGTATGCCGGGGAGCTGTTTTTT
>few|NA|TRBJ1-2|TRBV20-1
CSARDQGIYGYTF
TGCAGTGCTAGAGACCAGGGGATCTATGGCTACACCTTC
>NA|TRBD1|TRBJ2-5|TRBV5-6
CASSQTGSQETQYF
TGTGCCAGCAGCCAGACAGGGTCCCAAGAGACCCAGTACTTC
>NA|TRBD2|TRBJ2-3|TRBV20-1
CSAGFPGLAVTDTQYF
TGCAGTGCTGGGTTCCCCGGACTAGCGGTCACAGATACGCAGTATTTT
>NA|NA|TRBJ1-1|TRBV28
CASSQGTGITEAFF
TGTGCCAGCAGTCAGGGCACAGGGATCACTGAAGCTTTCTTT
>NA|NA|TRBJ2-5|TRBV5-1
CASSPRLETETQYF
TGCGCCAGCAGCCCCCGACTGGAGACGGAGACCCAGTACTTC
>NA|NA|TRBJ1-1|TRBV24-1
CATSDSGTEETEAFF
TGTGCCACCAGTGACTCGGGCACGGAAGAAACTGAAGCTTTCTTT
>NA|TRBD1|TRBJ1-1|TRBV19
CASSMWTGVTEAFF
TGTGCCAGTAGCATGTGGACAGGGGTAACTGAAGCTTTCTTT
>many|NA|TRBJ2-1|TRBV4-3
CASSREGGTPYNEQFF
TGCGCCAGCAGCCGCGAGGGGGGGACTCCGTACAATGAGCAGTTCTTC
>NA|NA|TRBJ2-3|TRBV7-9
CASRRTRDTDTQYF
TGTGCCAGCAGACGGACCAGAGACACAGATACGCAGTATTTT
>NA|NA|TRBJ2-7|TRBV20-1
CSASGQNEQYF
TGCAGTGCTAGTGGACAGAACGAGCAGTACTTC
>NA|NA|TRBJ2-2|TRBV11-1
CASSPRPRGELFF
TGTGCCAGCAGCCCGAGACCCCGCGGGGAGCTGTTTTTT
>NA|NA|TRBJ2-3|TRBV25-1
CASSEPRRGSTDTQYF
TGTGCCAGCAGTGAACCTAGGCGAGGGTCCACAGATACGCAGTATTTT
>NA|NA|TRBJ1-4|TRBV10-3
CAISEPRGLGYEKLFF
TGTGCCATCAGTGAGCCCCGGGGCCTCGGGTATGAAAAACTGTTTTTT
>NA|NA|TRBJ2-5|TRBV5-6
CASSLASGWETQYF
TGTGCCAGCAGCTTGGCGTCAGGGTGGGAGACCCAGTACTTC
>NA|TRBD1|TRBJ2-7|TRBV6-5
CASSFLGQASDEQYF
TGTGCCAGCAGTTTTCTGGGACAGGCGTCGGACGAGCAGTACTTC
>few|NA|TRBJ2-3|TRBV7-8
CASSPNSVYTDTQYF
TGTGCCAGCAGCCCTAACAGTGTATACACAGATACGCAGTATTTT
>NA|NA|TRBJ1-6|TRBV12-3/TRBV12-4
CASSSRNNSPLHF
TGTGCCAGCAGTTCCCGGAATAATTCACCCCTCCACTTT
>NA|NA|TRBJ2-5|TRBV20-1
CSASWQQETQYF
TGCAGTGCTAGCTGGCAACAAGAGACCCAGTACTTC
>NA|TRBD1|TRBJ1-4|TRBV20-1
CSARSREQGEKLFF
TGCAGTGCCCGTAGCCGAGAACAGGGGGAAAAACTGTTTTTT
>many|NA|TRBJ2-5|TRBV6-5
CASSYNVARGETQYF
TGTGCCAGCAGTTACAACGTGGCCCGTGGAGAGACCCAGTACTTC
>NA|NA|TRBJ2-5|TRBV29-1
CSVRGRALQETQYF
TGCAGCGTTCGAGGCAGGGCCCTCCAAGAGACCCAGTACTTC
>many|TRBD1|TRBJ2-1|TRBV29-1
CSVRRDRVHEQFF
TGCAGCGTTCGTCGGGACAGGGTCCATGAGCAGTTCTTC
>NA|NA|TRBJ2-5|TRBV4-2
CASSQGMTPRRETQYF
TGTGCCAGCAGCCAAGGGATGACTCCCAGGAGAGAGACCCAGTACTTC
>few|TRBD2|TRBJ2-1|TRBV12-3/TRBV12-4
CASSLSGGFNEQFF
TGTGCCAGCAGTTTGAGCGGGGGCTTCAATGAGCAGTTCTTC
>NA|NA|TRBJ2-1|TRBV28
CASSTPPGYTEQFF
TGTGCCAGCAGCACACCTCCAGGGTATACTGAGCAGTTCTTC
>many|NA|TRBJ2-1|TRBV12-3/TRBV12-4
CASRAVYEQFF
TGTGCCAGCAGGGCCGTATACGAGCAGTTCTTC
>NA|NA|TRBJ2-1|TRBV7-8
CASSKNYGTSYNEQFF
TGTGCCAGCAGCAAGAACTATGGGACCAGCTACAATGAGCAGTTCTTC
>few|NA|TRBJ2-6|TRBV5-1
CASSLEGGVLGANVLTF
TGCGCCAGCAGCTTGGAGGGGGGGGTCCTCGGGGCCAACGTCCTGACTTTC
>NA|TRBD2|TRBJ2-3|TRBV5-1
CASSLGIAGGPGDTQYF
TGCGCCAGCAGCTTGGGGATAGCGGGAGGGCCAGGAGATACGCAGTATTTT
>few|NA|TRBJ2-6|TRBV3-1
CASGLPPGANVLTF
TGTGCCAGCGGGCTCCCTCCTGGGGCCAACGTCCTGACTTTC
>NA|NA|TRBJ2-1|TRBV12-3/TRBV12-4
CASSLTGGNNEQFF
TGTGCCAGCAGTTTAACCGGAGGTAACAATGAGCAGTTCTTC
>few|TRBD2|TRBJ2-7|TRBV12-3/TRBV12-4
CASNQGAGAGEQYF
TGTGCCAGCAACCAAGGAGCGGGAGCGGGCGAGCAGTACTTC
>once|NA|TRBJ2-2|TRBV29-1
CSVGKSSDTGELFF
TGCAGCGTTGGAAAGTCATCCGACACCGGGGAGCTGTTTTTT
>few|NA|TRBJ2-1|TRBV3-1
CASSQVLREWSYNEQFF
TGTGCCAGCAGCCAAGTTCTCCGGGAGTGGTCCTACAATGAGCAGTTCTTC
>NA|TRBD2|TRBJ2-5|TRBV27
CASSGLAGPETQYF
TGTGCCAGCAGTGGCCTAGCGGGACCAGAGACCCAGTACTTC
>NA|NA|TRBJ1-5|TRBV20-1
CSARSGIGQPQHF
TGCAGTGCTAGATCCGGGATAGGTCAGCCCCAGCATTTT
>NA|NA|TRBJ1-5|TRBV20-1
CSASGGRGNQPQHF
TGCAGTGCTAGTGGGGGACGGGGAAATCAGCCCCAGCATTTT
>few|TRBD1|TRBJ1-4|TRBV4-3
CASSQGLSGTGVEKLFF
TGCGCCAGCAGCCAAGGCCTCTCCGGGACAGGGGTTGAAAAACTGTTTTTT
>few|NA|TRBJ2-1|TRBV7-6
CASSLALPGSLNEQFF
TGTGCCAGCAGCTTAGCGCTTCCGGGCTCCCTCAATGAGCAGTTCTTC
>NA|TRBD1|TRBJ1-5|TRBV19
CASSNTGQGIKQPQHF
TGTGCCAGTAGTAATACGGGACAGGGAATTAAGCAGCCCCAGCATTTT
>NA|TRBD2|TRBJ2-1|TRBV7-9
CASSARPGLAGWNEQFF
TGTGCCAGCAGCGCGCGCCCGGGACTAGCGGGGTGGAATGAGCAGTTCTTC
>NA|NA|TRBJ1-1|TRBV6-2/TRBV6-3
CASSYGFRNTEAFF
TGTGCCAGCAGTTATGGTTTCCGGAACACTGAAGCTTTCTTT
>few|NA|TRBJ1-5|TRBV29-1
CSVLGGSNQPQHF
TGCAGCGTCCTGGGTGGGAGCAATCAGCCCCAGCATTTT
>few|TRBD1|TRBJ1-5|TRBV29-1
CSVRQGSNQPQHF
TGCAGCGTTCGACAGGGGAGCAATCAGCCCCAGCATTTT
>NA|TRBD2|TRBJ2-7|TRBV3-1
CASSQALGLAGGEQYF
TGTGCCAGCAGCCAAGCCCTGGGACTAGCGGGAGGCGAGCAGTACTTC